Below, 21 T cell receptor beta chains from the same sample are listed, as sequenced in a study of T cell responses to AZD1222 COVID-19 vaccine. The assay was immunoSEQ multiplex PCR, and TCRdb's table has in-frame clones only and misses some. Among 80,000 to 100,000 clones listed, approximately 85% were seen once. The sequencing here drew on peripheral blood, taken 28 days after the second AZD1222 dose. These receptors originate from an adult who received the AZD1222 COVID-19 vaccine.

In nucleotides, the CDR3 is TGCGCCAGCAGACAGGGGGTAAGGTACGAGCAGTACTTC. Translating gives CASRQGVRYEQYF. The chain joins TRBV5-1 to TRBJ2-7, with 8 positions matching TRBD1. The CDR3 loop spans 13 amino acids. Trimming at V came to 5 bases and at J to 4 bases, leaving 5 bases not matched to a gene. The germline CDR1 and CDR2 sequences are SGHRS and YFSETQ.

This clone has just one count. V usage is TRBV24-1 and J usage is TRBJ2-1; 10 bases map to TRBD2. CDR1 and CDR2 (germline): KGHDR, SFDVKD. The CDR3 has 17 amino acids. The V gene end was trimmed by 2 bases and the J gene end by 8 bases; junction bases not matched to a gene: 11. The DNA for the CDR3 is TGTGCCACCAGTGATTGGGCTAGCGGGAGTCTTACGCATGAGCAGTTCTTC. It codes for CATSDWASGSLTHEQFF.

This clone appeared a single time. This rearrangement joins TRBV7-3 to TRBJ2-1; TRBD1 matches 7 bases. Germline values: CDR1 SGHTA, CDR2 FQGTGA. The J segment lost 8 bases and the V segment lost 5 bases, leaving 9 bases of the junction unmatched. The CDR3 sequence is 14 residues long. DNA of the CDR3: TGTGCCAGCAGCGCGCAGACAGGGAATGATGAGCAGTTCTTC. Amino acid sequence: CASSAQTGNDEQFF.

A remark on this clone: Other nucleotide sequences from this sample produce the same CDR3. The chain links TRBV11-3 to TRBJ2-2; D unclear. V lost 1 base, J lost 4 bases, and 7 bases lay in between. Germline-derived CDR1 and CDR2 are SGHNT and YENEEA. CDR3 length: 14 residues. The CDR3 region is CASSLGGSTGELFF. CDR3 nucleotides: TGTGCCAGCAGCTTAGGGGGTAGCACCGGGGAGCTGTTTTTT.

The gene calls are TRBV5-8 and TRBJ1-5; D might be TRBD1 (5 bases). In germline, CDR1 is SGHTS, CDR2 YDEGEE. The germline V and J ends were trimmed by 1 base and 10 bases, with 18 bases remaining between them. The CDR3 length is 15 residues. CDR3 loop: CASSLLQVQSAPQHF. The CDR3 DNA follows: TGTGCCAGCAGCTTGTTACAGGTTCAATCAGCCCCCCAGCATTTT.

This rearrangement joins TRBV11-2 to TRBJ2-7, with TRBD2 matching 7 bases. Germline V gives CDR1 SGHAT, CDR2 FQNNGV. Unmatched junction bases numbered 5, after V lost 4 bases and J lost 5 bases. CDR3 length: 13 residues. The CDR3 DNA reads as TGTGCCAGCAGCTATGGACTAGTCAACGAGCAGTACGTC. Translation gives CASSYGLVNEQYV.

The rearrangement links TRBV4-3 to TRBJ1-3; D call uncertain. This CDR3 has 13 amino acids. Trimming cost V 0 bases and J 4 bases, with 4 bases left between them. In germline, CDR1 is LGHNA, CDR2 YSLEER. The CDR3 region has the DNA TGCGCCAGCAGCCAAGACACAGGAAACACCATATATTTT. Translating gives CASSQDTGNTIYF.

This chain joins TRBV7-2 and TRBJ2-7, with 7 bases fitting TRBD1. The germline gives CDR1 SGHTA, CDR2 FQGNSA. J gave up 2 bases and V 5 bases, and 9 bases lay outside the gene matches. The CDR3 runs 15 residues. The CDR3 DNA reads TGTGCCAGCAGCCCCCTCCTCACAGGGGCCTACGAGCAGTACTTC. This translates into CASSPLLTGAYEQYF.

The chain is built from TRBV10-1 and TRBJ2-3, with a possible D match to TRBD1 (5 bases). The CDR3 is 13 residues long. V lost 3 bases and J 12 bases, leaving 16 bases between the germline ends. Germline V gene lookup returns CDR1 WNHNN and CDR2 SYGVQD (reference sequence). CDR3 loop: CASSEAPGSSQYF. CDR3 nucleotide sequence: TGCGCCAGCAGTGAAGCGCCAGGGTCGTCACAGTATTTT.

This chain connects TRBV7-8 to TRBJ2-2; D gene ambiguous. Germline CDR1 is SGHVS and CDR2 is FQNEAQ. V lost 4 bases, J lost 2 bases, and 8 bases lay in between. The CDR3 contains 14 residues. As DNA, the CDR3 is TGTGCCAGCAGCTCGCTCATTAACACCGGGGAGCTGTTTTTT. Residues: CASSSLINTGELFF.

This clone was observed once. The V call is TRBV5-1, the J call TRBJ2-1, with TRBD2 matching 10 bases. There are 15 residues in the CDR3. V dropped 0 bases and J dropped 5; count of bases not matched to a gene: 2. The germline V gene encodes CDR1 SGHRS and CDR2 YFSETQ. The CDR3 sequence: CASSLALAGHNEQFF. CDR3 sequence (DNA): TGCGCCAGCAGCTTGGCACTAGCGGGGCACAATGAGCAGTTCTTC.

This sequence joins TRBV27 and TRBJ1-5, with D uncertain. Germline CDR1 is MNHEY and CDR2 is SMNVEV (reference sequence). With 3 bases removed from V and 1 base from J, the gap between germline ends came to 10 bases. CDR3 size: 15 residues. The CDR3 spells CASSFGAGSNQPQHF. CDR3 coding DNA: TGTGCCAGCAGTTTCGGCGCGGGGAGCAATCAGCCCCAGCATTTT.

The CDR3 sequence: CATSGGTSGSNEQFF. As DNA, the CDR3 is TGTGCCACCAGCGGGGGGACTAGCGGAAGCAATGAGCAGTTCTTC. The V and J genes are TRBV15 and TRBJ2-1; the match to TRBD2 covers 11 bases. Germline lookup yields CDR1 LNHNV and CDR2 YYDKDF (reference sequence). The length of the CDR3 is 15 residues. The V gene end was trimmed by 5 bases and the J gene end by 6 bases; junction bases not matched to a gene: 6.

This clone is categorized as medium-sized. This chain connects TRBV18 to TRBJ2-1, with 12 bases lining up with TRBD2. J gave up 7 bases and V 0 bases, and 4 bases lay outside the gene matches. The CDR3 consists of 16 residues. In germline, CDR1 is KGHSH, CDR2 LQKENI. This CDR3 is CASSPPTSGGGNEQFF. The CDR3 DNA follows: TGTGCCAGCTCACCACCGACTAGCGGGGGCGGAAATGAGCAGTTCTTC.

The chain employs TRBV15 and TRBJ2-7, with D possibly matching TRBD2 (6 bases). CDR1 and CDR2 from the germline V gene are LNHNV and YYDKDF (reference sequence). Trimming pared 8 bases from V and 2 bases from J, leaving 10 bases between. This CDR3 is built from 12 residues. CDR3 in DNA: TGTGCCACCGGGAGGAGCCCCTACGAGCAGTACTTC. Translating gives CATGRSPYEQYF.

J is TRBJ1-1 and V is TRBV28; no definite D call. The CDR3 runs to 14 residues. Germline lookup yields CDR1 MDHEN and CDR2 SYDVKM. Trimming stripped 5 bases from V and 0 bases from J, with 10 bases between. CDR3: CASSLSHLNTEAFF. The CDR3, as DNA: TGTGCCAGCAGTCTCAGTCATTTGAACACTGAAGCTTTCTTT.

The chain links TRBV7-9 to TRBJ1-1; TRBD1 matches at 10 bases. Germline CDR1 and CDR2: SEHNR and FQNEAQ (reference sequence). Trimming at V came to 4 bases and at J to 5 bases, leaving 4 bases not matched to a gene. CDR3 length: 14 amino acids. CDR3 amino acids: CASSSDRGWTEAFF. The CDR3, as DNA: TGTGCCAGCAGCTCGGACAGGGGGTGGACTGAAGCTTTCTTT. Looking up the rest from reference TRBV7-9 and TRBJ1-1 gives the full variable domain: DTGVSQNPRHKITKRGQNVTFRCDPISEHNRLYWYRQTLGQGPEFLTYFQNEAQLEKSRLLSDRFSAERPKGSFSTLEIQRTEQGDSAMYLCASSSDRGWTEAFFGQGTRLTVV.

In the case of this clone: The same CDR3 arises from other DNA sequences in this sample as well. The chain links TRBV24-1 to TRBJ2-3; D is possibly TRBD1 (6 bases). Germline V gene sequence: CDR1 KGHDR, CDR2 SFDVKD. This CDR3 spans 13 amino acids. Trimming shortened V by 6 bases and J by 1 base, and 7 bases separated the two germline ends. CDR3 residues: CATSRQGTDTQYF. CDR3 bases: TGTGCCACCAGTCGACAGGGCACAGATACGCAGTATTTT.

J is TRBJ1-1 and V is TRBV5-1, with D possibly matching TRBD1 (5 bases). Germline values: CDR1 SGHRS, CDR2 YFSETQ. V was trimmed by 3 bases and J by 8 bases, leaving 11 bases between them. This CDR3 is built from 12 residues. The chain's CDR3 is CASSWGTAEAFF. The CDR3 DNA reads TGCGCCAGCAGCTGGGGGACGGCAGAAGCTTTCTTT. The complete variable domain, with remaining parts taken from reference TRBV5-1 and TRBJ1-1, reads KAGVTQTPRYLIKTRGQQVTLSCSPISGHRSVSWYQQTPGQGLQFLFEYFSETQRNKGNFPGRFSGRQFSNSRSEMNVSTLELGDSALYLCASSWGTAEAFFGQGTRLTVV.

The chain links TRBV27 to TRBJ1-1; D not resolved. The CDR3 extends over 13 amino acids. Germline V gives CDR1 MNHEY, CDR2 SMNVEV (reference sequence). The V end was cut by 3 bases, the J end by 6 bases, with 11 bases between. DNA of the CDR3: TGTGCCAGCAGTTTTTGGTCGACGTCTGAAGCTTTCTTT. This gives the protein CASSFWSTSEAFF.

The V gene is TRBV21-1, the J gene TRBJ1-2; the listed D gene, TRBD1, was not tested against the DNA. TRBV21-1 is labeled a pseudogene. The length of the CDR3 is 17 residues. The CDR3 coding sequence is TGTGCCAGCAGCAAAACTGAGGCAGGGGAACACCTCTATGGCTACACCTTC. Translating gives CASSKTEAGEHLYGYTF.